This T cell receptor beta chain was sequenced in a study of blood T cells in healthy people across ages. The study, taken as a whole, reports: More naive CD4+ cells and higher diversity marked long-lived donors relative to aged donors.

The second PCR ran about 6 to 12 cycles with a sample-barcoded 5' primer and J-beta primers. Tagging of each cDNA molecule was performed by a template-switch adaptor with 12 random nucleotides. Every sample produced at least 3 million CDR3-containing paired-end reads. TCRdb analysed the 5' RACE reads with MiXCR anew, one entry per CDR3 protein. The top ten clones hold around 0.75% of a sample with some 1,000,000 distinct CDR3 sequences, roughly 24% of them seen once. In regard to this clonotype: Its specificity is unknown.

The V and J ends lost 3 bases and 5 bases respectively, with 8 bases between them. The CDR3 has 13 residues. In addition, the sample was reused for a study of T cells of mothers and their children. Turning to that study: Per child, around 3 million TCR beta CDR3 reads were obtained, against over 9 million per mother.

The V call is TRBV12-3 or TRBV12-4, the J call TRBJ2-1, with D uncertain. This sequence originates from a girl aged 2 to 9 in good health. The sample comprised blood. CDR3 loop: CASSFSLNNEQFF. Here the CDR3 DNA reads TGTGCCAGCAGTTTTTCTCTCAACAATGAGCAGTTCTTC.